The next 32 T cell receptor beta chains were all read from a single sample in a study of TET2 disruption in CD19-targeted CAR T cells. These receptors' antigens are unknown. The assay was immunoSEQ multiplex PCR, and TCRdb's table has in-frame clones only and misses some. Its table lists around 27,000 clones. Described treatment: autologous CTL019 cells: CD19 CAR with 4-1BB and CD3 zeta domains. Sequenced here: CD8- CAR+ T cells sorted from cultured blood T cells, sampled for CD19 CAR T cell therapy. Regarding subset: CD8-negative CAR-positive T cells from the infusion product. The receptor source for this set is a man between 70 and 80 years old with chronic lymphocytic leukemia.

A remark on this clone: The read terminates 3 residues before the CDR3 end, so the remaining end is supplied by the germline J gene. J is TRBJ1-2 and V is TRBV7-9; a possible D gene is TRBD1 (6 bases). The CDR3 covers 15 residues. Germline CDR1 reads SEHNR; CDR2 reads FQNEAQ (reference sequence). CDR3 loop: CASSSLAGGADTYTF. The CDR3 bases that were read are TGTGCCAGCAGCTCCCTAGCGGGGGGCGCCGATACC.

In regard to this clone: Sequencing ends 3 residues short of the CDR3 end; the germline J gene provides the rest. Additional DNA sequences in this sample encode the identical CDR3. The chain employs TRBV19 and TRBJ1-2; 10 nucleotides line up with TRBD1. Trimming cost V 5 bases and J 5 bases; bases outside gene matches: 8. CDR1 and CDR2 (germline): LNHDA, SQIVND (reference sequence). The CDR3 spans 15 residues. The sequenced part of the CDR3 DNA is TGTGCCAGTAGTGCGGGACAGGGGAACGGATATGGC. Its translation is CASSAGQGNGYG. The full CDR3 protein reads CASSAGQGNGYGYTF.

Of note for this clone: One end of the junction varies from germline; a read error may be responsible. The read ends 3 residues shy of where the CDR3 ends; the end is completed using the germline J gene. This chain uses TRBV4-2 with TRBJ1-4; a possible D gene is TRBD1 (6 bases). Germline CDR1 is LGHNA and CDR2 is YNFKEQ. The CDR3 runs 15 residues. The CDR3 is CASSQVGGQAEKLFF. CDR3 bases read: TGCGCCAGCAGCCAAGTCGGGGGGCAGGCTGAAAAA.

Details on this clone: At one end, the junction sequence differs from germline, possibly due to a read error. Read sequence stops 3 residues before the CDR3 end, and the germline J gene provides the missing end. The chain recombines TRBV7-9 with TRBJ2-7; TRBD1 matches 7 bases. The length of the CDR3 is 13 residues. From germline, CDR1 is SEHNR and CDR2 FQNEAQ (reference sequence). CDR3 amino acids: CSSSPGTAYEQYF. Incomplete CDR3 DNA: TGTTCCAGCAGTCCCGGGACAGCCTACGAG. Filled out from reference TRBV7-9 and TRBJ2-7, the complete variable domain reads DTGVSQNPRHKITKRGQNVTFRCDPISEHNRLYWYRQTLGQGPEFLTYFQNEAQLEKSRLLSDRFSAERPKGSFSTLEIQRTEQGDSAMYLCSSSPGTAYEQYFGPGTRLTVT.

For this clone: Germline is not matched at one junction end, which may reflect a read error. The read comes to an end 3 residues before the CDR3 does, leaving the germline J gene to fill in the end. In the same sample, other DNA sequences code for this CDR3. The chain uses TRBV10-3 and TRBJ1-2; weak D call: TRBD1 (5 bases). This CDR3 comprises 16 residues. Germline loops: CDR1 ENHRY, CDR2 SYGVKD. The CDR3 spells CAISEGQAGRGYGYTF. Partial CDR3 DNA: TGTGCCATCAGTGAAGGTCAGGCAGGGAGGGGCTATGGT.

With respect to this clone: The sequenced fragment ends 3 residues before the CDR3 boundary, so the rest is inferred from the germline J gene. The chain has TRBV18 and TRBJ2-3, with 10 bases matching TRBD2. With V trimmed by 3 bases and J by 4 bases, 13 bases remained unmatched. Germline V lookup: CDR1 KGHSH, CDR2 LQKENI. The length of the CDR3 is 18 residues. CDR3 DNA, as far as it was read: TGTGCCAGCTCACCCTATGCCCGGACTAGCGGAACCTCAGATACG. Its translation is CASSPYARTSGTSDT. The full CDR3 sequence reads CASSPYARTSGTSDTQYF. The variable domain in full, completed from reference TRBV18 and TRBJ2-3, reads NAGVMQNPRHLVRRRGQEARLRCSPMKGHSHVYWYRQLPEEGLKFMVYLQKENIIDESGMPKERFSAEFPKEGPSILRIQQVVRGDSAAYFCASSPYARTSGTSDTQYFGPGTRLTVL.

Remarks on this clone: The CDR3 goes on 3 residues after the read ends, and that part is filled in from the germline J gene. This chain connects TRBV7-3 to TRBJ2-4; TRBD1 matches 8 bases. The CDR3 contains 15 residues. Germline CDR1 reads SGHTA; CDR2 reads FQGTGA. The CDR3 spells CASSLNPGQDRGQYF. The part of the CDR3 DNA that was read is TGTGCCAGCAGCTTAAATCCGGGACAGGACCGTGGT. Full variable domain (outside the CDR3, taken from reference TRBV7-3 and TRBJ2-4): GAGVSQTPSNKVTEKGKYVELRCDPISGHTALYWYRQSLGQGPEFLIYFQGTGAADDSGLPNDRFFAVRPEGSVSTLKIQRTERGDSAVYLCASSLNPGQDRGQYFGAGTRLSVL.

Points on this clone: With the read ending 3 residues before the CDR3 end, the germline J gene is used to fill in that end. The chain couples TRBV18 to TRBJ2-6; D is unresolved. Germline CDR1 reads KGHSH; CDR2 reads LQKENI. Between the trimmed V and J ends, which lost 0 bases and 1 base, there was a span of 7 bases. The CDR3 extends over 16 amino acids. The CDR3 DNA, read in part, is TGTGCCAGCTCACCACCCCCCCAATCTGGGGCCAACGTC. Protein: CASSPPPQSGANV. The entire CDR3 protein is CASSPPPQSGANVLTF. Full variable domain (remainder filled in from reference TRBV18 and TRBJ2-6): NAGVMQNPRHLVRRRGQEARLRCSPMKGHSHVYWYRQLPEEGLKFMVYLQKENIIDESGMPKERFSAEFPKEGPSILRIQQVVRGDSAAYFCASSPPPQSGANVLTFGAGSRLTVL.

A note on this clone: Read coverage stops 3 residues before the CDR3 terminus; the germline J gene supplies the remainder. The sample carries other DNA sequences with the same CDR3. The chain combines TRBV5-1 with TRBJ1-3; 9 bases agree with TRBD1. J gave up 2 bases and V 4 bases, and 7 bases lay outside the gene matches. In germline, CDR1 is SGHRS, CDR2 YFSETQ. This CDR3 is 16 amino acids long. The CDR3 loop is CASSPAGQGPGNTIYF. The sequenced part of the CDR3 DNA is TGCGCCAGCAGCCCCGCGGGACAGGGACCTGGAAACACC.

Concerning this clone itself: The missing CDR3 end, 3 residues past where the read stops, is filled in from the germline J gene. The gene calls are TRBV2 and TRBJ1-1; the match to TRBD1 covers 10 bases. Germline CDR1 and CDR2: SNHLY and FYNNEI. The CDR3 totals 18 residues. The CDR3 DNA, read in part, is TGTGCCAGCAGTGACGACAGGGGGCGCAGGGCAAGTAGCTACGAG. Its protein product is CASSDDRGRRASSYE. The whole CDR3 sequence is CASSDDRGRRASSYEAFF. Using reference TRBV2 and TRBJ1-1 for the parts outside the CDR3, the full variable domain is EPEVTQTPSHQVTQMGQEVILRCVPISNHLYFYWYRQILGQKVEFLVSFYNNEISEKSEIFDDQFSVERPDGSNFTLKIRSTKLEDSAMYFCASSDDRGRRASSYEAFFGQGTRLTVV.

Comments on this clone: The missing CDR3 end, 3 residues past where the read stops, is filled in from the germline J gene. J is TRBJ2-4 and V is TRBV18; 9 bases match TRBD1. Germline V CDR1 and CDR2: KGHSH, LQKENI. The CDR3 covers 18 residues. The covered CDR3 bases are TGTGCCAGCTCACCCCTACTGGGGACAGGGAGGGTGAACTATGGT. This gives the protein CASSPLLGTGRVNYG. The CDR3 reads in full as CASSPLLGTGRVNYGQYF.

On this clone: Read data end 3 residues before the CDR3 end; the end is taken from the germline J gene. This chain links TRBV2 with TRBJ1-4; D ambiguous. This CDR3 is 13 amino acids long. V was clipped by 3 bases and J by 8 bases, with 10 bases between them. Looked up from germline, CDR1 is SNHLY and CDR2 is FYNNEI. CDR3: CASSEFPLEKLFF. Partial CDR3 DNA: TGTGCCAGCAGTGAGTTTCCATTGGAAAAA.

Of note for this clone: The read halts 3 residues ahead of the CDR3 end, with the missing end drawn from the germline J gene. The rearrangement joins TRBV7-9 to TRBJ1-1; D remains unclear. The ends were cut back, 5 bases at V and 1 base at J, with 8 bases in the middle. In germline, CDR1 is SEHNR, CDR2 FQNEAQ (reference sequence). The CDR3 loop spans 13 amino acids. The CDR3 loop reads CASSRATNTEAFF. The CDR3 bases that were read are TGTGCCAGCAGCCGAGCAACGAACACTGAA.

The CDR3 is CSAVDRTSGNNEQFF. The sequenced CDR3 bases are TGCAGTGCTGTAGACCGGACTAGCGGGAACAATGAG. This chain uses TRBV20-1 with TRBJ2-1; 12 bases fit TRBD2. The read gets to within 3 residues of the CDR3 end, and the germline J gene fills in the rest. The CDR3 has 15 residues. The ends lost 5 bases at V and 5 bases at J; junction bases unmatched: 7. Germline V lookup: CDR1 DFQATT, CDR2 SNEGSKA (reference sequence).

For this clone: The read ends 3 residues before the CDR3 terminus; that terminus is restored from the germline J gene. The chain carries TRBV6-2 or TRBV6-3 and TRBJ1-2; TRBD1 agrees at 7 bases. CDR3 size: 16 residues. From germline, CDR1 is MNHEY and CDR2 SVGEGT. The CDR3 protein is CASSPKGATGLYDYTF. The covered CDR3 bases are TGTGCCAGCAGCCCTAAGGGGGCAACAGGCCTCTACGAC.

Comment on this clone: Read coverage stops 3 residues before the CDR3 terminus; the germline J gene supplies the remainder. Other DNA sequences from this sample encode an identical CDR3 as well. This rearrangement joins TRBV2 to TRBJ1-2; D gene uncertain. V dropped 1 base and J dropped 7 bases, with 10 bases sitting between them. The CDR3 runs to 13 residues. Germline V gives CDR1 SNHLY, CDR2 FYNNEI. CDR3 protein: CASSEGGLAGYTF. The DNA read from the CDR3 is TGTGCCAGCAGTGAAGGAGGTTTGGCTGGC.

Remarks on this clone: The read terminates 3 residues before the CDR3 end, so the remaining end is supplied by the germline J gene. The chain recombines TRBV12-3 or TRBV12-4 with TRBJ2-7; D is possibly TRBD1 (6 bases). CDR3 length: 13 residues. The V and J ends lost 6 bases and 5 bases respectively, with 14 bases between them. CDR3 region: CASREQGSHEQYF. The sequenced CDR3 bases are TGTGCCAGCAGGGAACAGGGTTCCCACGAG.

Notes on this clone: The read terminates 3 residues before the CDR3 end, so the remaining end is supplied by the germline J gene. V gene TRBV7-3 combines with J gene TRBJ1-5; a weak D match, TRBD1 (6 bases). This CDR3 spans 16 amino acids. Per the germline V gene, CDR1 is SGHTA and CDR2 is FQGTGA. Trimming left V 5 bases short and J 1 base short, with 15 bases between. The CDR3 region is CASSPQGSGSNQPQHF. CDR3 DNA (partial): TGTGCCAGCAGCCCTCAGGGGAGTGGGAGCAATCAGCCC.

The sequenced CDR3 bases are TGTGCCAGCAGCCAGGGGGCCAGGGGGAATTCACCC. Its translation: CASSQGARGNSP. The whole CDR3 protein is CASSQGARGNSPLHF. The chain uses TRBV7-3 and TRBJ1-6; 8 positions match TRBD1. Read sequence stops 3 residues before the CDR3 end, and the germline J gene provides the missing end. Germline V gives CDR1 SGHTA, CDR2 FQGTGA. CDR3 length: 15 amino acids. Unmatched junction bases numbered 7, after V lost 5 bases and J lost 7 bases.

A remark on this clone: One junction end disagrees with the germline gene, perhaps due to a read error. With the read ending 3 residues before the CDR3 end, the germline J gene is used to fill in that end. V and J are TRBV4-2 and TRBJ2-4, with TRBD1 identical over 9 bases. The CDR3 consists of 18 residues. Germline CDR1 LGHNA, CDR2 YNFKEQ. The DNA read from the CDR3 is TGCGCCAGCAGCCATTGGACAGGGGATCCCCTAGCCAAAAACATT. Translated, it gives CASSHWTGDPLAKNI. The whole CDR3 sequence reads CASSHWTGDPLAKNIQYF.

Notes on this clone: The read is 3 residues too short to cover the CDR3 end, so that end is filled in from the germline J gene. The gene calls are TRBV18 and TRBJ1-1, with D perhaps matching TRBD1 (6 bases). Per germline, CDR1 KGHSH and CDR2 LQKENI. This CDR3 comprises 15 residues. Trimming left V 3 bases short and J 6 bases short, with 17 bases between. The CDR3 DNA, read in part, is TGTGCCAGCTCACCCCAGGGGTACTACGGCCCTGAA. Residues: CASSPQGYYGPE. The whole CDR3 is CASSPQGYYGPEAFF.

With respect to this clone: The junction differs from germline at one of its ends, possibly a read error. The read ends 3 residues shy of where the CDR3 ends; the end is completed using the germline J gene. V usage is TRBV4-2 and J usage is TRBJ2-7, with TRBD2 as a possible D gene (6 bases). CDR3 size: 15 residues. Germline assignment: CDR1 LGHNA and CDR2 YNFKEQ. This CDR3 reads CASSQDPVAGYEQYF. CDR3 bases read: TGCGCCAGCAGCCAAGATCCGGTGGCGGGATACGAG.

As for this clone: The read halts 3 residues ahead of the CDR3 end, with the missing end drawn from the germline J gene. Other DNA sequences in this specimen translate into the identical CDR3. V usage is TRBV7-8 and J usage is TRBJ1-2, with D possibly being TRBD1 (5 bases). Germline V gene lookup returns CDR1 SGHVS and CDR2 FQNEAQ. This CDR3 spans 14 amino acids. CDR3 sequence reads: CASSLGTASYDYTF. CDR3 DNA (partial): TGTGCCAGCAGCTTGGGGACTGCCTCCTACGAC.

As for this clone: The read ends 3 residues shy of where the CDR3 ends; the end is completed using the germline J gene. V gene TRBV5-8 combines with J gene TRBJ2-7; 8 bases line up with TRBD1. CDR1 and CDR2 from the germline V gene are SGHTS and YDEGEE. This CDR3 has 15 amino acids. V dropped 3 bases and J dropped 1; count of bases not matched to a gene: 6. CDR3 region: CASSSTGAGSYEQYF. The part of the CDR3 DNA that was read is TGTGCCAGCAGCTCGACAGGGGCCGGGTCCTACGAG.

In regard to this clone: The read ends 3 residues shy of where the CDR3 ends; the end is completed using the germline J gene. The J gene is TRBJ2-7, the V gene TRBV19, with D possibly TRBD2 on 5 matching bases. Looked up from germline, CDR1 is LNHDA and CDR2 is SQIVND (reference sequence). The CDR3 sequence is 16 residues long. Trimming took 3 bases from V and 4 from J, leaving 19 bases between them. The CDR3 sequence: CASSMTNHGPSYEQYF. CDR3 DNA (partial): TGTGCCAGTAGTATGACTAACCATGGACCATCATACGAG.

This clone registers medium-sized by frequency. Coverage ceases 3 residues before the CDR3 finishes, and the germline J gene fills in the end. The chain links TRBV7-6 to TRBJ2-3; 9 positions match TRBD1. Germline V gene data show CDR1 as SGHVS and CDR2 as FNYEAQ. The CDR3 runs to 18 residues. Trimming cost V 1 base and J 4 bases; bases outside gene matches: 12. CDR3 bases read: TGTGCCAGCAGCTTAGGGGGATGGGGGACAGGGTTAGCAGATACG. Translation gives CASSLGGWGTGLADT. The whole CDR3 protein is CASSLGGWGTGLADTQYF.

Notes on this clone: The read finishes 3 residues shy of the CDR3 end, and the germline J gene is used to complete it. J is TRBJ1-2 and V is TRBV18, with a weak D call TRBD1 (6 bases). This CDR3 is built from 17 residues. The germline V gene has CDR1 KGHSH and CDR2 LQKENI. The CDR3 bases that were read are TGTGCCAGCTCACGGACTAGCGGGGGGGCCACGACAGATACC. Protein: CASSRTSGGATTDT. The entire CDR3 protein is CASSRTSGGATTDTYTF.

This CDR3 reads CASSLIAGGEQFF. CDR3 DNA (partial): TGTGCCAGCAGCTTAATAGCTGGCGGTGAG. The genes are TRBV7-8 and TRBJ2-1; D call uncertain. Read sequence stops 3 residues before the CDR3 end, and the germline J gene provides the missing end. The CDR3 sequence is 13 residues long. The V and J ends lost 2 bases and 9 bases respectively, with 11 bases between them. In germline, CDR1 is SGHVS, CDR2 FQNEAQ.

Of note for this clone: The read terminates 3 residues before the CDR3 end, so the remaining end is supplied by the germline J gene. The rearrangement links TRBV19 to TRBJ1-2, with D perhaps TRBD1 (5 bases). Germline V gene lookup returns CDR1 LNHDA and CDR2 SQIVND (reference sequence). The CDR3 is 12 residues long. CDR3 protein: CASSIGRGDYTF. CDR3 bases read: TGTGCCAGTAGTATTGGGAGGGGCGAC. Full variable domain (outside the CDR3, taken from reference TRBV19 and TRBJ1-2): DGGITQSPKYLFRKEGQNVTLSCEQNLNHDAMYWYRQDPGQGLRLIYYSQIVNDFQKGDIAEGYSVSREKKESFPLTVTSAQKNPTAFYLCASSIGRGDYTFGSGTRLTVV.

Comments on this clone: The read terminates 3 residues before the CDR3 end, so the remaining end is supplied by the germline J gene. The chain couples TRBV6-1 to TRBJ2-2; 9 nucleotides line up with TRBD1. The V and J ends lost 3 bases and 6 bases, in that order; junction bases with no gene match: 5. Germline V gene data show CDR1 as MNHNS and CDR2 as SASEGT. CDR3 length equals 15 residues. CDR3 DNA, as far as it was read: TGTGCCAGCAGTGATCGGGGACAGGGCTCCGGGGAG. Protein sequence: CASSDRGQGSGE. The whole CDR3 sequence reads CASSDRGQGSGELFF.

Concerning this clone itself: The read stops 3 residues short of the end of the CDR3; the missing end is completed from the germline J gene. The chain links TRBV20-1 to TRBJ2-3, with TRBD2 identical over 12 bases. The CDR3 loop spans 18 amino acids. CDR1 and CDR2 from the germline V gene are DFQATT and SNEGSKA (reference sequence). V gave up 6 bases and J gave up 1 base; unmatched junction bases: 14. CDR3 DNA (partial): TGCAGTGCAAAATATGGCCTAGCGGGGGGGCGTGGCACAGATACG. Protein product: CSAKYGLAGGRGTDT. The CDR3 as a whole reads CSAKYGLAGGRGTDTQYF.

Concerning this clone: The sequence runs out 3 residues before the end of the CDR3; the remainder is reconstructed from the germline J gene. This chain links TRBV7-8 with TRBJ2-7, with 11 bases fitting TRBD1. This CDR3 comprises 18 residues. The ends lost 5 bases at V and 4 bases at J; junction bases unmatched: 16. Per the germline V gene, CDR1 is SGHVS and CDR2 is FQNEAQ. The CDR3 loop reads CASSRPRLGQGARYEQYF. CDR3 DNA, as far as it was read: TGTGCCAGCAGCCGCCCCCGCCTAGGACAGGGGGCTAGGTACGAG.